These T cell receptor beta chains were read from a single sample in a study of CD8+ T cells in alopecia areata. This table comes from immunoSEQ multiplex PCR, and its TCRdb copy is limited to in-frame clones, with some not included. Of 150,000 to 160,000 clones in the sample, around 55% were seen once. Material: CD8+ T cells sorted from blood, obtained at week 0. These receptors all come from a human donor with alopecia areata. Each CDR3 is given with its conserved first and last residue. The D gene is left open where the match is weak. Some rows mark clone size as missing; the rest say once, few, many or name a class of expanded clone.

TRBJ2-3,.,.,TRBV14,TGTGCCAGCAGCCAAGATGATCCCCGGGACACCAGGACCGGGGATACGCAGTATTTT,CASSQDDPRDTRTGDTQYF
TRBJ2-1,.,TRBD2,TRBV27,TGTGCCAGCAGTCCACTTAGCGGGGGGTCCTACAATGAGCAGTTCTTC,CASSPLSGGSYNEQFF
TRBJ1-1,.,.,TRBV4-3,TGCGCCAGCAGCCAAGTGGAGAACACTGAAGCTTTCTTT,CASSQVENTEAFF
TRBJ1-1,.,.,TRBV30,TGTGCCTGGAGTGTTCTCAGATCGGGGACCAGACGATACACTGAAGCTTTCTTT,CAWSVLRSGTRRYTEAFF
TRBJ1-5,.,.,TRBV30,TGTGCCTGGAGTGTGGGCACCTCAAATCAGCCCCAGCATTTT,CAWSVGTSNQPQHF
TRBJ2-1,.,.,TRBV4-2,TGTGCCAGCAGCCAAGGAGGATCGGGGCTCGACAATGAGCAGTTCTTC,CASSQGGSGLDNEQFF
TRBJ2-7,.,TRBD1,TRBV9,TGTGCCAGCAGCGAAGGGACAGGGACCGAGCAGTACTTC,CASSEGTGTEQYF
TRBJ2-1,.,TRBD1,TRBV30,TGTGCCTGGGGGCTTTTTGGTGGGACAGGGACGTTCTTC,CAWGLFGGTGTFF
TRBJ1-5,once,.,TRBV4-3,TGCGCCAGCAGCCAAGATTGGGCAGCAAATCAGCCCCAGCATTTT,CASSQDWAANQPQHF
TRBJ2-7,once,TRBD1,TRBV30,TGTGCCTGGAGTGCAGAGACAGGGGACTACGAGCAGTACTTC,CAWSAETGDYEQYF
TRBJ2-1,once,.,TRBV2,TGTGCCAGCCGTATAGGGAGTTGGGACAATGAGCAGTTCTTC,CASRIGSWDNEQFF
TRBJ2-7,.,TRBD1,TRBV19,TGTGCCAGTAGCACCGGGACAGGGGTCTCCTACGAGCAGTACTTC,CASSTGTGVSYEQYF
TRBJ2-3,.,.,TRBV2,TGTGCCAGCAGTGAAAACCTAGCCGCAGATACGCAGTATTTT,CASSENLAADTQYF
TRBJ2-1,.,.,TRBV5-1,TGCGCCAGCAGCTTACCCGGGACAGAGCAGTTCTTC,CASSLPGTEQFF
TRBJ2-7,.,.,TRBV13,TGTGCCAGCAGCTTACGGAATCGTCTCTACGAGCAGTACTTC,CASSLRNRLYEQYF
TRBJ2-7,.,.,TRBV15,TGTGCCACCAGCAGAGATAGTTCGGGGCTAGCTATTTACGAGCAGTACTTC,CATSRDSSGLAIYEQYF
TRBJ2-7,.,TRBD2,TRBV2,TGTGCCAGCAGTGAAGCGCTTAGTAGCGGGGTGGTCTACGAGCAGTACTTC,CASSEALSSGVVYEQYF
TRBJ2-1,.,.,TRBV11-2,TGTGCCAGCAGCTTCCATTCCCTATACATAGGCTTCGGCAACGAAGAGCAGTTCTTC,CASSFHSLYIGFGNEEQFF
TRBJ2-1,.,TRBD2,TRBV29-1,TGCAGCGGGCTTCTAGCGGGGGTCAATGAGCAGTTCTTC,CSGLLAGVNEQFF
TRBJ2-6,.,TRBD1,TRBV30,TGTGCCAGCAGTGGGGGACAGGGAGCTGGGGCCAACGTCCTGACTTTC,CASSGGQGAGANVLTF
TRBJ2-5,.,.,TRBV18,TGTGCCAGCTCACCAGCGGCAGTTCAAGAGACCCAGTACTTC,CASSPAAVQETQYF
TRBJ2-2,.,TRBD2,TRBV5-1,TGCGCCAGCAGCCCGCCAACTAGCGGGGCGAACACCGGGGAGCTGTTTTTT,CASSPPTSGANTGELFF
TRBJ2-3,few,TRBD2,TRBV29-1,TGCAGCGTTGAGTTAGCGGGGGTCACCACAGATACGCAGTATTTT,CSVELAGVTTDTQYF
TRBJ2-3,.,.,TRBV29-1,TGCAGCGTTGAGAGCGGACAACTCAGCACAGATACGCAGTATTTT,CSVESGQLSTDTQYF
TRBJ2-1,.,TRBD2,TRBV4-3,TGCGCCAGCAGCCAAGATACTCGGGGAGGGAATGAGCAGTTCTTC,CASSQDTRGGNEQFF
TRBJ2-7,.,.,TRBV27,TGTGCCAGCAGTTGGGGGGAGGGGGGCGACGAGCAGTACTTC,CASSWGEGGDEQYF
TRBJ2-3,.,TRBD1,TRBV6-5,TGTGCCAGCAGTACAGGGGTAGCGTATGATACGCAGTATTTT,CASSTGVAYDTQYF
TRBJ1-2,.,TRBD1,TRBV9,TGTGCCAGCAGCGTAGTCCCCGGACAGGCCCCCTATGGCTACACCTTC,CASSVVPGQAPYGYTF
TRBJ1-4,.,.,TRBV30,TGTGCCTGGAAGAATATGGCTAATGAAAAACTGTTTTTT,CAWKNMANEKLFF
TRBJ2-2,.,.,TRBV30,TGTGCCTGGAGTGTAACTGCTGAGCTGTTTTTT,CAWSVTAELFF
TRBJ2-7,.,.,TRBV29-1,TGCAGCGCAACGGTGGGCTACGAGCAGTACTTC,CSATVGYEQYF
TRBJ2-3,.,TRBD1,TRBV9,TGTGCCAGCAGCACCTGGACAGGGGGCGGGTCAGATACGCAGTATTTT,CASSTWTGGGSDTQYF
TRBJ2-5,.,TRBD1,TRBV5-6,TGTGCCAGCAGCTTGGGGACAGGGACGGTACCGACCCAGTACTTC,CASSLGTGTVPTQYF
TRBJ1-1,once,.,TRBV29-1,TGCAGCGTCCACAAGAACACTGAAGCTTTCTTT,CSVHKNTEAFF
TRBJ2-7,.,.,TRBV29-1,TGCAGCGTTATCTACAGTCGATCCTACGAGCAGTACTTC,CSVIYSRSYEQYF
TRBJ1-1,.,.,TRBV2,TGTGCCAGCAGTCCCAGGGGTCGCCCTGAAGCTTTCTTT,CASSPRGRPEAFF
TRBJ2-6,.,.,TRBV10-2,TGCGCCAGCAGACAGGGATCCTCTGGGGCCAACGTCCTGACTTTC,CASRQGSSGANVLTF
TRBJ2-2,few,.,TRBV29-1,TGCAGCGTGAGGGGAGGTCTGGGGACCGGGGAGCTGTTTTTT,CSVRGGLGTGELFF
TRBJ2-7,.,TRBD1,TRBV7-9,TGTGCCAGCAGCCCGCCGGGACAGACCCCATACGAGCAGTACTTC,CASSPPGQTPYEQYF
TRBJ2-5,.,TRBD1,TRBV29-1,TGCAGCGTACGCCTCTCCGGACAGGGTCTTCAAGAGACCCAGTACTTC,CSVRLSGQGLQETQYF
TRBJ2-7,.,.,TRBV6-5,TGTGCCAGCACCGACCCTGCCTACGAGCAGTACTTC,CASTDPAYEQYF
TRBJ2-3,.,.,TRBV29-1,TGCAGTGGAATAGGGCTAGTCGGCACAGATACGCAGTATTTT,CSGIGLVGTDTQYF
TRBJ2-3,.,.,TRBV30,TGTGCCTGGAGTGACGAAGGTGGCACCCGTTCTGGGACGCAGTATTTT,CAWSDEGGTRSGTQYF
TRBJ2-2,.,TRBD1,TRBV15,TGTGCCACCAGCAGAGGTGCAACTATCGACAGGGGGGACACCGGGGAGCTGTTTTTT,CATSRGATIDRGDTGELFF
TRBJ2-7,few,.,TRBV30,TGTGCCTGGGCTCCGGGGATCTCCTACGAGCAGTACTTC,CAWAPGISYEQYF
TRBJ1-1,.,.,TRBV19,TGTGCCACCCGAGGGGGTACTGAAGCTTTCTTT,CATRGGTEAFF
TRBJ1-1,.,.,TRBV6-5,TGTGCCAGCAGTTACTCCGCGGACACTGAAGCTTTCTTT,CASSYSADTEAFF